This T cell receptor beta chain was identified during a study of glioma-infiltrating T cells after dendritic cell vaccination. Here immunoSEQ multiplex PCR was the method, and the copy in TCRdb shows in-frame clones only, minus some. The sample lists 55,000 to 75,000 clones, about 76% occurring once. This CDR3 spans 17 amino acids. In germline, CDR1 is SGDLS, CDR2 YYNGEE. V was clipped by 0 bases and J by 4 bases, with 20 bases between them. This receptor was obtained from a human donor with glioblastoma. The input for sequencing was blood, taken before dendritic cell vaccination. The chain combines TRBV9 with TRBJ2-7; D might be TRBD1 (5 bases). The CDR3 loop is CASSVAPGRDLLYEQYF. The CDR3 region has the DNA TGTGCCAGCAGCGTAGCCCCGGGCAGGGATCTCCTTTACGAGCAGTACTTC.